This note documents a single T cell receptor (beta chain) sequence. What this receptor recognizes is not known. No per-base quality is available; no much larger clone lies one base away. Genomic DNA was isolated from the sorted cells so that the TCRbeta CDR3 region could be sequenced. The immunoSEQ Assay was used for sequencing of TCRbeta CDR3 regions. The immuneACCESS repertoire file appears here via TCRdb, limited to in-frame rearrangements. These files lack a portion of the clones; in checked studies, under half of the deficit traces to unresolved V genes, and the cause of the others is not known. The sample table contains around 140,000 clones; only one count was recorded for 90% of them. Roughly 0.99% of the sample is taken by the ten largest. This record belongs to a study of OX40 agonist ivuxolimab in advanced cancers. Notes on the research overall: Ivuxolimab was a fully human IgG2 agonistic monoclonal antibody targeting the costimulatory receptor OX40 (CD134). Intravenous ivuxolimab was administered to patients every 2 weeks at six dose levels: 0.01, 0.1, 0.3, 1.5, 3 and 10 mg/kg. Of the roughly 54 patients in dose escalation, some 20 had hepatocellular carcinoma, roughly 15 had melanoma, 9 had renal cell carcinoma and 9 had head and neck cancer. In the dose-escalation cohort, 75% to 90% of patients were male, and the mean age was 60 years with a range of about 20 to 79. Patients were allowed to have had prior anti-PD-1, anti-PD-L1 or anti-CTLA-4 therapy, and roughly two fifths of the dose-escalation patients had been treated with checkpoint inhibitors. Partial responses occurred in three dose-escalation patients: two with cutaneous melanoma and one with hepatocellular carcinoma. Peripheral TCRbeta sequencing aimed to test whether ivuxolimab altered TCR sequence diversity and caused clonal T-cell expansion. The paper reports the monotherapy dose-escalation portion (N ≈ 50 patients) of the phase I ivuxolimab trial.

The germline V gene gives CDR1 as MDHEN and CDR2 as SYDVKM. The CDR3, cysteine through phenylalanine, is 14 amino acids long. Solely the CDR3 DNA is kept, with 42 bases framed from the first base. Clipping removes 4 bases from V and 5 bases from J, with 4 as the unmatched junction base count. General findings and caveats noted by the study authors: Low levels of normalized T-cell clonal expansion were also seen in some patients who did not respond. Antigen specificity was not determined for the clonally expanded peripheral T cells. On average, CD8+ T cells showed more expanded clones than CD4+ T cells after ivuxolimab. At doses from 0.1 to 3.0 mg/kg, clonal expansion was seen in both CD4+ and CD8+ blood T cells between baseline and week 6. In the 0.1-3.0 mg/kg groups, partial responders had among the lowest normalized peripheral clonal expansion, particularly in CD8+ T cells.

Patients with autoimmune disease history or receiving systemic immunosuppression were excluded from the trial. In every dose cohort, peripheral blood was drawn for TCR sequencing at baseline, cycle 4 day 1, and cycle 7 day 1. Samples were obtained from an open-label, multicenter, first-in-human phase I dose-escalation trial of ivuxolimab. Adults with locally advanced or metastatic head and neck squamous cell, hepatocellular, melanoma or renal cell carcinoma were enrolled in the trial. Before TCR sequencing, CD4+ and CD8+ T cells were separately sorted from peripheral blood. The rearranged segments are TRBV28 and TRBJ2-1, with 8 middle bases fitting TRBD1. This receptor was obtained from an adult with an advanced solid tumor such as melanoma, head and neck, liver or kidney cancer. The sequencing here drew on CD4+ or CD8+ T cells sorted from blood, taken in a trial of the OX40 agonist ivuxolimab. The DNA sequence is TGTGCCAGCAGTTCCCGGACAGGGAACAATGAGCAGTTCTTC. The encoded protein is CASSSRTGNNEQFF. Full variable domain (CDR3 extended with the reference TRBV28 and TRBJ2-1 proteins): DVKVTQSSRYLVKRTGEKVFLECVQDMDHENMFWYRQDPGLGLRLIYFSYDVKMKEKGDIPEGYSVSREKKERFSLILESASTNQTSMYLCASSSRTGNNEQFFGPGTRLTVL.